The present T cell receptor (beta chain) was sequenced within a study of blood T cells in healthy people across ages. Next came a second PCR, run for about 6 to 11 cycles, which used a sample-barcoded 5' primer along with a J-beta primer mix. Researchers report that a template-switch adaptor with 12 random nucleotides tagged each cDNA molecule. TCRdb recomputed calls from the 5' RACE reads with MiXCR, one row per CDR3 protein. The data show 1 million to 1.2 million distinct CDR3 sequences, 35% to 40% seen once. The V end was cut by 1 base, the J end by 0 bases, with 12 bases between. The CDR3 runs 16 residues. Germline CDR1 LNHNV, CDR2 YYDKDF (reference sequence). The sample holds a few counts of this clonotype.

The source is a man younger than 35 in good health. Source material: blood. V gene TRBV15 combines with J gene TRBJ1-2, with D perhaps TRBD1 (5 bases). For the CDR3, the DNA is TGTGCCACCAGCAGAGTTGGGGCCAGGGCTAACTATGGCTACACCTTC. Encoded protein: CATSRVGARANYGYTF.